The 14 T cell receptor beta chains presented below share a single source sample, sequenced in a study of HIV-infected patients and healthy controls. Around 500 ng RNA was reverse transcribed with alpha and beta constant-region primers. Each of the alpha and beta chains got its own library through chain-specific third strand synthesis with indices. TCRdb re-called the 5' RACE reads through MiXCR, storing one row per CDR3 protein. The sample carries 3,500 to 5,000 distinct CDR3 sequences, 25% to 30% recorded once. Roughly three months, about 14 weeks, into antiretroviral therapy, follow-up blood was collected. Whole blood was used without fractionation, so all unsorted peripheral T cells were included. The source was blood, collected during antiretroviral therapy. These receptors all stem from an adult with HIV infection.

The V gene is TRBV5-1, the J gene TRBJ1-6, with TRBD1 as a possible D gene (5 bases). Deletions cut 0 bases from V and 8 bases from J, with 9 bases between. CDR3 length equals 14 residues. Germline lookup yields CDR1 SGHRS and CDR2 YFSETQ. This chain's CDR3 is CASSLVQGDSPLHF. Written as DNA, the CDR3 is TGCGCCAGCAGCTTGGTTCAGGGAGATTCACCCCTCCACTTT.

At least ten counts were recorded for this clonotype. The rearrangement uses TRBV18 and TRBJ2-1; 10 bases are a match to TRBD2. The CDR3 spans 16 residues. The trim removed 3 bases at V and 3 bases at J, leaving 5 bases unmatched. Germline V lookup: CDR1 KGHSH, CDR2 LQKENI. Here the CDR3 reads CASSPPSGGRYNEQFF. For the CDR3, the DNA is TGTGCCAGCTCACCTCCTAGCGGGGGCCGCTACAATGAGCAGTTCTTC.

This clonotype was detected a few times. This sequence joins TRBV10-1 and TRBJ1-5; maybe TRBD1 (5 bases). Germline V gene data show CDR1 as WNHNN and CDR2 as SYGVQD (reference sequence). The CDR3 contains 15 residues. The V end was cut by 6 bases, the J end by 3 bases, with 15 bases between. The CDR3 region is CASSGDWDNNQPQHF. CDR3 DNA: TGCGCCAGCAGCGGGGACTGGGATAACAATCAGCCCCAGCATTTT.

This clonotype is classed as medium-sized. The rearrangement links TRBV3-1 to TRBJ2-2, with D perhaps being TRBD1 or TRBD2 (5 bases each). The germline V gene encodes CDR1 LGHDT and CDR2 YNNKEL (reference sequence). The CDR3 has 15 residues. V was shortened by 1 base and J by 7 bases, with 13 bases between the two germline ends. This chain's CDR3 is CASSQVTGRNGELFF. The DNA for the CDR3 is TGTGCCAGCAGCCAAGTGACGGGGCGGAACGGGGAGCTGTTTTTT. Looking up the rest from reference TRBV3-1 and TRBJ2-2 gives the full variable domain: DTAVSQTPKYLVTQMGNDKSIKCEQNLGHDTMYWYKQDSKKFLKIMFSYNNKELIINETVPNRFSPKSPDKAHLNLHINSLELGDSAVYFCASSQVTGRNGELFFGEGSRLTVL.

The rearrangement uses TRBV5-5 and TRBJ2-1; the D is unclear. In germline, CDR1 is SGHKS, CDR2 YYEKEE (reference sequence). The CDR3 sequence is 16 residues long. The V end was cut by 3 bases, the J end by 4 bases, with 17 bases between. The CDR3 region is CASSSDPARAYNEQFF. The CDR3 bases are TGTGCCAGCAGCTCGGACCCGGCTAGGGCTTACAATGAGCAGTTCTTC.

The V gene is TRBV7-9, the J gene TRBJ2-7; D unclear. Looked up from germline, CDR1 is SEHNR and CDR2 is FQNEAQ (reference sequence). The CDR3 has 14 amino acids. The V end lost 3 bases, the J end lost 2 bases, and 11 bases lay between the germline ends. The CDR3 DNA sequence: TGTGCCAGCAGCTTGCCGGCACCGACCTACGAGCAGTACTTC. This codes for CASSLPAPTYEQYF.

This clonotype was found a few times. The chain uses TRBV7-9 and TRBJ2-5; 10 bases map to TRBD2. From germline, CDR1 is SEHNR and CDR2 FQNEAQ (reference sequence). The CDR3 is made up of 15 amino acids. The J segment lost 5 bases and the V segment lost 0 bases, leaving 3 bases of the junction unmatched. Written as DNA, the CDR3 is TGTGCCAGCAGCTTAGCGGGACTAGCGAAGGAGACCCAGTACTTC. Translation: CASSLAGLAKETQYF.

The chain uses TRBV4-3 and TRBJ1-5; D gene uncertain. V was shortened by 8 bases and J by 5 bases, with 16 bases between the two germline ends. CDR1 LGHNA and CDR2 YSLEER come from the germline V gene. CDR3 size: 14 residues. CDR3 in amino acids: CASQVGEGHQPQHF. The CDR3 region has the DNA TGCGCCAGCCAAGTAGGCGAGGGCCATCAGCCCCAGCATTTT.

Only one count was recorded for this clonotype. This CDR3 is CASTPGDSKGPNYGYTF. Here the CDR3 DNA reads TGTGCCAGCACCCCGGGGGACTCCAAAGGTCCTAACTATGGCTACACCTTC. The chain is built from TRBV6-5 and TRBJ1-2, with TRBD1 as a possible D gene (5 bases). The CDR3 runs to 17 residues. The V and J ends lost 7 bases and 0 bases respectively, with 21 bases between them. CDR1 and CDR2 (germline): MNHEY, SVGAGI.

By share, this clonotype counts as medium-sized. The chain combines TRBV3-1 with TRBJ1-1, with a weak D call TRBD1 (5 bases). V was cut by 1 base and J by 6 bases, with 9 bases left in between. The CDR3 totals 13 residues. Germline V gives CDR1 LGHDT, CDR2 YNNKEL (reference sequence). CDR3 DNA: TGTGCCAGCAGCCAAGCCGGGGGACCTGAAGCTTTCTTT. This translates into CASSQAGGPEAFF.

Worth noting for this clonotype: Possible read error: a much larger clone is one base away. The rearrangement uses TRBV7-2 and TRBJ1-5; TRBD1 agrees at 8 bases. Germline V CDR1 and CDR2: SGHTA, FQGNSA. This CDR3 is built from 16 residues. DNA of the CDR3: TGTGCCAGCAGCTTAAGACAGGGGAGTAGCAATCAGCCCAAGCATTTT. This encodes CASSLRQGSSNQPKHF.

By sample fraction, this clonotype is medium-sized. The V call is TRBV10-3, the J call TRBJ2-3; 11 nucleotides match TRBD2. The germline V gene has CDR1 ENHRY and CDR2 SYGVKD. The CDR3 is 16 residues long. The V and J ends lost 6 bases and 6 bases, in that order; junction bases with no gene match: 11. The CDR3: CAIRDPYSGGADTQYF. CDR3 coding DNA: TGTGCCATCAGGGACCCTTATAGCGGGGGGGCCGATACGCAGTATTTT.

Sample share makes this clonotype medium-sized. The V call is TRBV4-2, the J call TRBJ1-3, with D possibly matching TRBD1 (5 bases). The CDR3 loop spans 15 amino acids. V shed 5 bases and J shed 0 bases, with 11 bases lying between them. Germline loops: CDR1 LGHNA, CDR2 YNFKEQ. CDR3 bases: TGTGCCAGCAGCTTAGGGGATTCCTCTGGAAACACCATATATTTT. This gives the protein CASSLGDSSGNTIYF.

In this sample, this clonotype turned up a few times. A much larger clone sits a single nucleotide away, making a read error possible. The chain's CDR3 is CASSELGGNTEAFF. DNA for the CDR3: TGTGCCAGCAGTGAATTGGGGGGAAACACTGAAGCTTTCTTT. The chain couples TRBV6-1 to TRBJ1-1, with D possibly being TRBD1 (5 bases). The CDR3 runs to 14 residues. V lost 2 bases and J lost 2, with 9 bases in between. The germline V gene has CDR1 MNHNS and CDR2 SASEGT.